Below are 24 T cell receptor beta chains sequenced from a single sample in a study of T cells after posttransplantation cyclophosphamide. The assay was immunoSEQ multiplex PCR, and TCRdb's table has in-frame clones only and misses some. The sample yields about 66,000 clones, about 94% seen once. Source material: PBMCs. These receptor sequences come from a woman aged 30 to 39 in good health and a related stem cell transplant donor.

In this sample, this clone turned up once. The chain carries TRBV11-2 and TRBJ2-5, with 7 positions matching TRBD2. J lost 5 bases, V lost 3 bases, and 6 bases had no gene match. The CDR3 is made up of 14 amino acids. Germline loops: CDR1 SGHAT, CDR2 FQNNGV. CDR3 sequence reads: CASSLRLAGETQYF. Written as DNA, the CDR3 is TGTGCCAGCAGCTTGAGACTAGCCGGGGAGACCCAGTACTTC.

The chain links TRBV19 to TRBJ2-6, with 7 bases matching TRBD1. V was clipped by 3 bases and J by 4 bases; unmatched bases: 6. Germline V CDR1 and CDR2: LNHDA, SQIVND (reference sequence). CDR3 length: 16 residues. The CDR3 sequence: CASSMTQGTGANVLTF. CDR3 coding DNA: TGTGCCAGTAGTATGACACAGGGGACAGGGGCCAACGTCCTGACTTTC.

V gene TRBV11-3 combines with J gene TRBJ2-7; TRBD1 agrees at 10 bases. Germline V gene sequence: CDR1 SGHNT, CDR2 YENEEA. Trimming at V came to 1 base and at J to 5 bases, leaving 14 bases not matched to a gene. The CDR3 loop spans 18 amino acids. The CDR3 DNA follows: TGTGCCAGCAGCTTAGCGCCGGGACAGGGGAGGGGGGGGAACGAGCAGTACTTC. Its protein is CASSLAPGQGRGGNEQYF.

V is TRBV9 and J is TRBJ1-2; a weak D match, TRBD1 (6 bases). CDR1 SGDLS and CDR2 YYNGEE come from the germline V gene. Trimming pared 4 bases from V and 3 bases from J, leaving 25 bases between. The CDR3 is 18 residues long. The CDR3 nucleotides are TGTGCCAGCAGCTCGTACGCGGGGGTCGGGGCAGGGGACTATGGCTACACCTTC. Protein product: CASSSYAGVGAGDYGYTF. Full variable domain (outside the CDR3, taken from reference TRBV9 and TRBJ1-2): DSGVTQTPKHLITATGQRVTLRCSPRSGDLSVYWYQQSLDQGLQFLIQYYNGEERAKGNILERFSAQQFPDLHSELNLSSLELGDSALYFCASSSYAGVGAGDYGYTFGSGTRLTVV.

The genes are TRBV7-2 and TRBJ2-1, with no clear D. This CDR3 region has 12 residues. CDR1 is SGHTA and CDR2 is FQGNSA in the germline V gene. Between the trimmed V and J ends, which lost 3 bases and 5 bases, there was a span of 5 bases. CDR3 sequence reads: CASSLTNNEQFF. DNA for the CDR3: TGTGCCAGCAGCTTGACAAACAATGAGCAGTTCTTC. The full variable domain, in which reference TRBV7-2 and TRBJ2-1 provide the parts outside the CDR3, is GAGVSQSPSNKVTEKGKDVELRCDPISGHTALYWYRQSLGQGLEFLIYFQGNSAPDKSGLPSDRFSAERTGGSVSTLTIQRTQQEDSAVYLCASSLTNNEQFFGPGTRLTVL.

V is TRBV2 and J is TRBJ1-3; the D is unclear. CDR1 SNHLY and CDR2 FYNNEI come from the germline V gene. The CDR3 has 13 amino acids. V dropped 2 bases and J dropped 5 bases, with 7 bases sitting between them. The CDR3 loop is CASSESQRNTIYF. CDR3 in DNA: TGTGCCAGCAGTGAATCCCAGAGAAACACCATATATTTT.

The chain has TRBV19 and TRBJ1-6; D might be TRBD1 (5 bases). V was pared by 0 bases and J by 9 bases, with 9 bases between. The CDR3 spans 14 residues. Germline V gives CDR1 LNHDA, CDR2 SQIVND (reference sequence). The CDR3 sequence is CASSIERGGSPLHF. The CDR3 region has the DNA TGTGCCAGTAGTATAGAACGGGGGGGTTCACCCCTCCACTTT.

This chain connects TRBV10-2 to TRBJ2-7, with TRBD2 matching over 9 bases. This CDR3 has 16 residues. Germline lookup yields CDR1 WSHSY and CDR2 SAAADI. Trimming took 4 bases from V and 6 from J; bases not matched to a gene: 13. As DNA, the CDR3 is TGCGCCAGCAGTGTAGGGCTAGCGGGGAACCGGGGCGAGCAGTACTTC. Encoded protein: CASSVGLAGNRGEQYF.

The V call is TRBV5-8, the J call TRBJ2-5, with 7 bases matching TRBD2. CDR3 length: 15 residues. Germline CDR1 SGHTS, CDR2 YDEGEE. V lost 0 bases, J lost 4 bases, and 6 bases stayed unmatched. CDR3 region: CASSLVRAGLETQYF. The CDR3, as DNA: TGTGCCAGCAGCTTGGTCCGAGCGGGGTTAGAGACCCAGTACTTC.

The rearrangement uses TRBV30 and TRBJ1-5; D may be TRBD1 (5 bases). The CDR3 runs 15 residues. Germline loops: CDR1 GTSNPN, CDR2 SVGIG (reference sequence). V lost 3 bases, J lost 0 bases, and 12 bases lay in between. In DNA, the CDR3 is TGTGCCTGGAGGGGGGGACTGAGTAGCAATCAGCCCCAGCATTTT. It translates to CAWRGGLSSNQPQHF.

This chain uses TRBV7-9 with TRBJ2-1; TRBD2 agrees at 9 bases. Germline V lookup: CDR1 SEHNR, CDR2 FQNEAQ (reference sequence). CDR3 size: 16 residues. Trimming at V came to 0 bases and at J to 7 bases, leaving 7 bases not matched to a gene. CDR3 nucleotides: TGTGCCAGCAGCTTAGCGGGGCTAGCGGGGTGGAATGAGCAGTTCTTC. Residues: CASSLAGLAGWNEQFF.

This clone was seen a few times. The chain carries TRBV4-2 and TRBJ1-5, with D unresolved. The ends were cut back, 0 bases at V and 0 bases at J, with 9 bases in the middle. Germline CDR1 LGHNA, CDR2 YNFKEQ. This CDR3 has 16 amino acids. In DNA form, the CDR3 reads TGTGCCAGCAGCCAAGATCCCCCGGATAGCAATCAGCCCCAGCATTTT. Its translation is CASSQDPPDSNQPQHF.

The V gene is TRBV9, the J gene TRBJ2-2, with 8 bases fitting TRBD1. The V and J ends lost 3 bases and 3 bases, in that order; junction bases with no gene match: 7. The CDR3 has 16 amino acids. The germline V gene encodes CDR1 SGDLS and CDR2 YYNGEE. The CDR3 nucleotides are TGTGCCAGCAGCGCCCGGACAGGGCCCCACACCGGGGAGCTGTTTTTT. Its translation is CASSARTGPHTGELFF.

The chain couples TRBV7-9 to TRBJ2-1; TRBD2 matches 7 bases. V gave up 6 bases and J gave up 8 bases; unmatched junction bases: 10. The CDR3 loop spans 14 amino acids. From germline, CDR1 is SEHNR and CDR2 FQNEAQ (reference sequence). The CDR3, as DNA: TGTGCCAGCAGGTCTACTAGCGAGGATGATGAGCAGTTCTTC. It encodes CASRSTSEDDEQFF.

This clone came up a few times. This rearrangement joins TRBV28 to TRBJ1-6, with D unclear. Germline CDR1 reads MDHEN; CDR2 reads SYDVKM. The CDR3 extends over 14 amino acids. The V gene lost 3 bases and the J gene lost 4 bases, with 7 bases spanning the gap. The CDR3 sequence is CASSFSGYNSPLHF. CDR3 nucleotide sequence: TGTGCCAGCAGTTTTTCGGGGTATAATTCACCCCTCCACTTT.

This chain joins TRBV4-2 and TRBJ1-6, with D possibly TRBD1 on 6 matching bases. This CDR3 is built from 12 residues. Germline CDR1 LGHNA, CDR2 YNFKEQ. The V end lost 6 bases, the J end lost 7 bases, and 7 bases lay between the germline ends. CDR3 in amino acids: CASRGTNSPLHF. The CDR3 coding sequence is TGTGCCAGCAGGGGGACAAATTCACCCCTCCACTTT.

The rearrangement links TRBV4-3 to TRBJ1-5; D is undetermined. V was clipped by 0 bases and J by 6 bases, with 6 bases between them. The CDR3 extends over 13 amino acids. Germline V gene sequence: CDR1 LGHNA, CDR2 YSLEER. The CDR3 DNA sequence: TGCGCCAGCAGCCAAGATTTTTCTCAGCCCCAGCATTTT. This encodes CASSQDFSQPQHF.

V and J are TRBV6-5 and TRBJ2-2, with TRBD1 matching 9 bases. With 2 bases clipped from V and 5 bases from J, the junction kept 6 bases outside the gene matches. Looked up from germline, CDR1 is MNHEY and CDR2 is SVGAGI. This CDR3 region has 16 residues. The CDR3 bases are TGTGCCAGCAGTTACAGTCCGGGACAGGGTACCGGGGAGCTGTTTTTT. This codes for CASSYSPGQGTGELFF.

This chain uses TRBV7-9 with TRBJ2-7; D unclear. The CDR3 runs 16 residues. Germline V gene lookup returns CDR1 SEHNR and CDR2 FQNEAQ (reference sequence). With 1 base removed from V and 1 base from J, the gap between germline ends came to 14 bases. CDR3 region: CASSLGSKTSSYEQYF. The CDR3 DNA is TGTGCCAGCAGCTTAGGGTCGAAGACTTCTTCCTACGAGCAGTACTTC.

The V and J genes are TRBV7-9 and TRBJ1-2; D is ambiguous. Germline CDR1 is SEHNR and CDR2 is FQNEAQ (reference sequence). This CDR3 spans 13 amino acids. V gave up 6 bases and J gave up 7 bases, with 15 bases separating them. In DNA form, the CDR3 reads TGTGCCAGCAGACTCGGGGAGTCGGGTGGCTACACCTTC. Translation: CASRLGESGGYTF.

The chain recombines TRBV6-6 with TRBJ1-5; D unresolved. The V end lost 4 bases, the J end lost 0 bases, and 7 bases lay between the germline ends. CDR3 length: 14 residues. Looked up from germline, CDR1 is MNHNY and CDR2 is SVGAGI (reference sequence). The CDR3 reads CASSSWGSNQPQHF. The DNA of the CDR3 is TGTGCCAGCAGTTCCTGGGGTAGCAATCAGCCCCAGCATTTT.

The chain's CDR3 is CASSKGLGSTDTQYF. CDR3 DNA sequence: TGTGCCAGCAGCAAGGGACTCGGTAGCACAGATACGCAGTATTTT. The chain has TRBV7-2 and TRBJ2-3; TRBD2 might be the D (6 bases). This CDR3 spans 15 amino acids. The germline V gene encodes CDR1 SGHTA and CDR2 FQGNSA. V lost 5 bases, J lost 0 bases, and 12 bases lay in between.

The rearrangement joins TRBV9 to TRBJ2-7; 7 nucleotides match TRBD1. The V gene's germline CDR1 is SGDLS and CDR2 YYNGEE. V lost 4 bases and J lost 0; bases outside the gene matches: 7. The CDR3 sequence is 15 residues long. CDR3 DNA: TGTGCCAGCAGCCCCTCCCGGGACAGCTCCTACGAGCAGTACTTC. It specifies CASSPSRDSSYEQYF.

This chain connects TRBV6-1 to TRBJ1-4; a weak D match, TRBD1 (5 bases). In germline, CDR1 is MNHNS, CDR2 SASEGT. The length of the CDR3 is 15 residues. Trimming removed 5 bases at V and 0 bases at J, with 10 bases between. The CDR3 is CASSKRGPTNEKLFF. The CDR3, as DNA: TGTGCCAGCAGTAAACGGGGACCAACTAATGAAAAACTGTTTTTT.